A single sample is the source of the 21 T cell receptor beta chains below, sequenced in a study of vaccination effects on CD4 cells after COVID-19. Antigen-specific CD4+ T cells expanded by the ViraFEST assay with viral peptide pools were then sequenced. Between days 9 and 11 of culture, CD4+ T cells were separated out. The study found no prior SARS-CoV-2 infection in the vaccine recipients, who tested negative for nucleocapsid antibodies. These receptors have no known antigen. Only in-frame clones appear in the TCRdb table, and some are missing; sequencing was by immunoSEQ multiplex PCR. The sample lists 40,000 to 45,000 clones; over 60% were seen once. The sequencing here drew on CD4+ T cells from PBMCs cultured with HCoV-NL63 spike peptides, taken before COVID-19 vaccination. These receptors originate from a human donor who received a COVID-19 vaccine.

This clone was recorded a few times. The V call is TRBV13, the J call TRBJ1-2, with 7 nucleotides matching TRBD1. The V and J ends lost 2 bases and 3 bases, in that order; junction bases with no gene match: 6. CDR3 length: 15 amino acids. CDR1 and CDR2 from the germline V gene are PRHDT and FYEKMQ (reference sequence). In DNA form, the CDR3 reads TGTGCCAGCAGCTTATTTAGGGACAGATACTATGGCTACACCTTC. It specifies CASSLFRDRYYGYTF.

The chain recombines TRBV24-1 with TRBJ2-3; D gene unclear. CDR3 length: 13 amino acids. The V gene's germline CDR1 is KGHDR and CDR2 SFDVKD. Trimming took 12 bases from V and 0 from J, leaving 12 bases between them. The CDR3 DNA reads TGTGCCTCCCGGAAAACTAGCACAGATACGCAGTATTTT. The encoded protein is CASRKTSTDTQYF.

The chain recombines TRBV12-5 with TRBJ2-4, with no clear D. The CDR3 is 12 residues long. The V gene lost 2 bases and the J gene lost 5 bases, with 4 bases spanning the gap. CDR1 is LGHNT and CDR2 is FRNRAP in the germline V gene. The chain's CDR3 is CASGLRENIQYF. The CDR3 DNA is TGTGCTAGTGGTTTGAGGGAAAACATTCAGTACTTC.

V gene TRBV5-4 combines with J gene TRBJ2-5; 12 bases agree with TRBD2. J was trimmed by 6 bases and V by 0 bases; bases with no gene match: 6. Per the germline V gene, CDR1 is SGHNT and CDR2 is YYREEE (reference sequence). The CDR3 length is 16 residues. The CDR3 sequence is CASSLASGGARKTQYF. The CDR3 bases are TGTGCCAGCAGCTTGGCTAGCGGGGGGGCGCGGAAGACCCAGTACTTC.

The chain joins TRBV5-1 to TRBJ2-5, with 7 bases matching TRBD2. J lost 2 bases, V lost 2 bases, and 6 bases had no gene match. There are 15 residues in the CDR3. CDR1 is SGHRS, CDR2 YFSETQ, per germline. CDR3 nucleotides: TGCGCCAGCAGCTTAATGGCGGGGGAGCAAGAGACCCAGTACTTC. It encodes CASSLMAGEQETQYF.

In DNA form, the CDR3 reads TGTGCCAGCCGAAACAGGGTGAACACTGAAGCTTTCTTT. It is translated as CASRNRVNTEAFF. The genes are TRBV25-1 and TRBJ1-1, with TRBD1 as a possible D gene (6 bases). This CDR3 has 13 amino acids. Germline loops: CDR1 MGHDK, CDR2 SYGVNS. V was shortened by 8 bases and J by 0 bases, with 10 bases between the two germline ends.

The chain couples TRBV19 to TRBJ1-2; 7 bases are a match to TRBD1. With V trimmed by 6 bases and J by 2 bases, 3 bases remained unmatched. CDR3 size: 13 residues. The germline CDR1 and CDR2 sequences are LNHDA and SQIVND (reference sequence). The CDR3 nucleotides read TGTGCCAGTAGCTCGGGACAGAACTATGGCTACACCTTC. Its protein is CASSSGQNYGYTF.

There are a few counts of this clone. The chain is built from TRBV5-1 and TRBJ1-6, with 11 bases matching TRBD1. Germline V CDR1 and CDR2: SGHRS, YFSETQ. The CDR3 is 17 residues long. The junction had 12 bases not matched to a gene; V was cut back by 4 bases and J by 9 bases. The CDR3 bases are TGCGCCAGCAGCCAAGGGACAGGGGGAGCTTTAAGTTCACCCCTCCACTTT. Translating it yields CASSQGTGGALSSPLHF.

The chain recombines TRBV7-2 with TRBJ2-1; TRBD2 matches at 15 bases. The CDR3 sequence is 17 residues long. Germline trimming cut 4 bases from V and 6 bases from J; bases unmatched to any gene: 7. Germline loops: CDR1 SGHTA, CDR2 FQGNSA. The CDR3 loop is CASSSYRTSGGANEQFF. CDR3 DNA sequence: TGTGCCAGCAGCTCTTACCGGACTAGCGGGGGGGCCAATGAGCAGTTCTTC. Based on the CDR3 plus reference TRBV7-2 and TRBJ2-1, the full variable domain is GAGVSQSPSNKVTEKGKDVELRCDPISGHTALYWYRQSLGQGLEFLIYFQGNSAPDKSGLPSDRFSAERTGGSVSTLTIQRTQQEDSAVYLCASSSYRTSGGANEQFFGPGTRLTVL.

This CDR3 is CASSEEQQNQPQHF. The CDR3 nucleotides read TGTGCCAGCAGTGAAGAGCAACAGAATCAGCCCCAGCATTTT. This chain joins TRBV2 and TRBJ1-5, with D unclear. With 1 base removed from V and 4 bases from J, the gap between germline ends came to 8 bases. The CDR3 length is 14 residues. CDR1 is SNHLY and CDR2 is FYNNEI in the germline V gene.

For the CDR3, the DNA is TGTGCCACCAGTGATGGACAGGGGGCGTTGGATGGCTACACCTTC. Amino acid sequence: CATSDGQGALDGYTF. V and J are TRBV24-1 and TRBJ1-2; 11 bases match TRBD1. With V trimmed by 3 bases and J by 6 bases, 5 bases remained unmatched. The CDR3 runs to 15 residues. Germline V CDR1 and CDR2: KGHDR, SFDVKD.

The chain employs TRBV21-1 and TRBJ1-1; the D call in the table, TRBD1, was not verified against the DNA. TRBV21-1 is a listed pseudogene. CDR3 size: 16 residues. CDR3 DNA: TGTGCCAGCAGCCAACGTATAGACACAATTCGCACTGAAGCTTTCTTT. Amino acid sequence: CASSQRIDTIRTEAFF.

The chain couples TRBV7-3 to TRBJ2-1; tentatively, D is TRBD2 (6 bases). Trimming took 4 bases from V and 0 from J, leaving 10 bases between them. Germline-derived CDR1 and CDR2 are SGHTA and FQGTGA. The CDR3 covers 15 residues. This chain's CDR3 is CASSSGLNSYNEQFF. As DNA, the CDR3 is TGTGCCAGCAGCTCGGGACTGAACTCCTACAATGAGCAGTTCTTC.

J is TRBJ1-2 and V is TRBV6-5; 7 bases map to TRBD1. This CDR3 region has 15 residues. The trim removed 5 bases at V and 6 bases at J, leaving 12 bases unmatched. Germline V CDR1 and CDR2: MNHEY, SVGAGI. For the CDR3, the DNA is TGTGCCAGCAGTAAGACTTCCGGGACAGTCCATGGCTACACCTTC. It yields the protein CASSKTSGTVHGYTF.

V is TRBV30 and J is TRBJ1-1; maybe TRBD1 (5 bases). Germline CDR1 and CDR2: GTSNPN and SVGIG (reference sequence). V lost 3 bases to trimming and J lost 6 bases, with 14 bases between them. This CDR3 comprises 13 residues. CDR3 sequence: CAWSPGGSAEAFF. CDR3 DNA: TGTGCCTGGAGCCCGGGGGGGAGCGCTGAAGCTTTCTTT.

J is TRBJ1-3 and V is TRBV9; D is ambiguous. This CDR3 spans 14 amino acids. V lost 1 base and J 4 bases, leaving 9 bases between the germline ends. Germline V gene sequence: CDR1 SGDLS, CDR2 YYNGEE. The CDR3 sequence is CASSVSPGGNTIYF. The CDR3 DNA is TGTGCCAGCAGCGTAAGCCCGGGAGGAAACACCATATATTTT.

J is TRBJ1-6 and V is TRBV6-4; the match to TRBD1 covers 9 bases. V gave up 8 bases and J gave up 6 bases; unmatched junction bases: 2. The CDR3 spans 13 residues. Germline CDR1 MRHNA, CDR2 SNTAGT. The CDR3 here is CASGQGSNSPLHF. In DNA form, the CDR3 reads TGTGCCAGCGGACAGGGGAGTAATTCACCCCTCCACTTT.

Worth noting for this clone: Other DNA variants within this sample encode the same CDR3. The chain joins TRBV4-3 to TRBJ2-3; no definite D call. V lost 1 base and J lost 2, with 4 bases in between. Per the germline V gene, CDR1 is LGHNA and CDR2 is YSLEER. The CDR3 is 13 residues long. CDR3 amino acids: CASSQAATDTQYF. CDR3 DNA sequence: TGCGCCAGCAGCCAAGCGGCCACAGATACGCAGTATTTT.

This chain uses TRBV7-2 with TRBJ2-1, with 10 nucleotides matching TRBD1. V trimming: 2 bases; J trimming: 11 bases; junction bases outside the gene matches: 9. Germline lookup yields CDR1 SGHTA and CDR2 FQGNSA. The CDR3 has 15 residues. CDR3 coding DNA: TGTGCCAGCAGCTTATCCCCCGGGACAGGGGACAAGCAGTTCTTC. Encoded protein: CASSLSPGTGDKQFF.

V is TRBV6-2 or TRBV6-3 and J is TRBJ2-1; a weak D match, TRBD1 (6 bases). The V gene's germline CDR1 is MNHEY and CDR2 SVGEGT. The CDR3 is made up of 15 amino acids. Trimming left V 4 bases short and J 8 bases short, with 18 bases between. This CDR3 reads CASSSQGTSFYEQFF. The CDR3 DNA sequence: TGTGCCAGCAGTTCACAGGGTACCTCTTTCTATGAGCAGTTCTTC.

This clone was detected only once. The rearrangement joins TRBV7-6 to TRBJ1-3; D call uncertain. Germline CDR1 is SGHVS and CDR2 is FNYEAQ. V shed 5 bases and J shed 2 bases, with 13 bases lying between them. This CDR3 region has 15 residues. The CDR3 is CASSPVSHPGNTIYF. In DNA form, the CDR3 reads TGTGCCAGCAGCCCTGTATCCCACCCTGGAAACACCATATATTTT.